This is a list of T cell receptor beta chains from one sample in a study of Ad26.COV2.S vaccination and SARS-CoV-2 variants. Produced via immunoSEQ multiplex PCR; TCRdb's table is partial and in-frame only. The sample holds about 410,000 clones; 80% to 90% are singletons and the top ten take around 3.4%. Here the sequenced sample was peripheral blood, taken in a trial of Ad26.COV2.S vaccine versus placebo. Source of these receptors: a person aged 18-65 years who received the Ad26.COV2.S COVID-19 vaccine or a placebo. Each CDR3 is given with its conserved first and last residue.

TRBV2	TRBJ2-3	CASSGTSGGISTDTQYF
TRBV27	TRBJ2-6	CASRAISGANVLTF
TRBV9	TRBJ1-2	CASSLQGGEDYGYTF
TRBV4-1	TRBJ1-5	CASSQDEDSHKPQHF
TRBV5-5	TRBJ1-3	CASSLVPPRTAGNTIYF
TRBV23-1	TRBJ1-1	CASSPTKPNTEAFF
TRBV5-1	TRBJ2-7	CASSSDIIYEQYF
TRBV12-5	TRBJ1-1	CASGLRLLRGDGVNTEAFF
TRBV19	TRBJ2-7	CASGTSSYEQYF
TRBV7-9	TRBJ1-6	CASSLGSSYNSPLHF
TRBV7-2	TRBJ1-1	CASSHDRNTEAFF
TRBV3-1/TRBV3-2	TRBJ2-2	CASTVNTGELFF
TRBV7-6	TRBJ2-2	CASSWTVGHPGELFF
TRBV7-2	TRBJ1-2	CASSLYVQGNYGYTF
TRBV2	TRBJ1-4	CASRDLSGNEKLFF
TRBV4-1	TRBJ1-4	CASSQDEGQLNEKLFF
TRBV4-1	TRBJ2-2	CASSQPRGFGTGELFF
TRBV25-1	TRBJ2-7	CASSGRSYEQYF
TRBV5-4	TRBJ1-1	CASSLLPGQNTEAFF
TRBV7-5	TRBJ2-7	CVRSYGTSGGHEGNYEQYF
TRBV19	TRBJ1-3	CASTPARDRTRNTIYF
TRBV19	TRBJ2-1	CASSPTVYNEQFF
TRBV7-2	TRBJ1-2	CASSLVQGSGYTF
TRBV7-2	TRBJ2-1	CASSFTGTGPGEQFF
TRBV6-1	TRBJ2-1	CASSEGRGEGNEQFF
TRBV10-2	TRBJ1-1	CASSESMPGKAFF
TRBV6-5	TRBJ2-5	CASSYSDAKETQYF
TRBV7-2	TRBJ1-2	CASSPGGTGNYGYTF
TRBV3-1/TRBV3-2	TRBJ1-1	CASSQELGSRAFF
TRBV6-5	TRBJ1-1	CASSYSGQENTEAFF
TRBV5-4	TRBJ1-1	CASFSSWNTEAFF
TRBV18	TRBJ1-4	CASSVSPDSGEKLFF
TRBV2	TRBJ2-7	CASSPDRGHEQYF
TRBV4-1	TRBJ1-5	CASSQSLNNQPQHF
TRBV12-3/TRBV12-4	TRBJ2-7	CASSLRRYEQYF
TRBV5-5	TRBJ2-7	CASSLGQGAYEQYF
TRBV7-8	TRBJ1-1	CASRLGASKGLNTEAFF
TRBV18	TRBJ2-7	CASSPFDDAGQYF
TRBV6-5	TRBJ2-2	CASNRAGGLPGELFF
TRBV29-1	TRBJ1-1	CSVVAGEDTEAFF